The 6 T cell receptor beta chains given below trace back to one sample, sequenced in a study of T cell repertoires in cytomegalovirus infection. TCRdb reanalysed the reads using MiXCR and keeps one entry per CDR3 protein. The data contain 50,000 or so distinct CDR3 sequences, around 21% of them singletons. These receptors have no identified antigens. Source: CD8+ T cells from cultured PBMCs, taken from culture after CMV antigen stimulation. The receptors derive from a human donor in good health (CMV status not recorded). Some clones in this sample may be carry-over from other donors' samples.

This clonotype was seen at least ten times. This chain uses TRBV6-5 with TRBJ2-2; the match to TRBD2 covers 14 bases. Trimming cost V 0 bases and J 0 bases; bases outside gene matches: 3. CDR1 and CDR2 (germline): MNHEY, SVGAGI. The CDR3 covers 19 residues. The CDR3 DNA reads as TGTGCCAGCAGTTACTCCGGACTAGCGGGAGGCACGAACACCGGGGAGCTGTTTTTT. Residues: CASSYSGLAGGTNTGELFF.

This chain joins TRBV3-1 and TRBJ2-1; 11 bases are a match to TRBD2. This CDR3 is built from 19 residues. Trimming at V came to 2 bases and at J to 8 bases, leaving 17 bases not matched to a gene. Germline V gene lookup returns CDR1 LGHDT and CDR2 YNNKEL (reference sequence). The CDR3 protein is CASSQPKTLAGATTDEQFF. The DNA of the CDR3 is TGTGCCAGCAGCCAACCCAAGACACTAGCGGGGGCCACTACGGATGAGCAGTTCTTC.

This clonotype was recorded at least ten times. In DNA form, the CDR3 reads TGTGCCAGCAGCTTTCGGACAGGGGAGAACGGGGAGCTGTTTTTT. Translating gives CASSFRTGENGELFF. The chain couples TRBV5-4 to TRBJ2-2, with 9 bases aligning to TRBD1. The germline CDR1 and CDR2 sequences are SGHNT and YYREEE (reference sequence). With 2 bases clipped from V and 7 bases from J, the junction kept 6 bases outside the gene matches. The CDR3 is 15 residues long. The whole variable domain, filled in from reference TRBV5-4 and TRBJ2-2, reads ETGVTQSPTHLIKTRGQQVTLRCSSQSGHNTVSWYQQALGQGPQFIFQYYREEENGRGNFPPRFSGLQFPNYSSELNVNALELDDSALYLCASSFRTGENGELFFGEGSRLTVL.

This clonotype was detected ten times or more. The V gene is TRBV20-1, the J gene TRBJ2-4; D is perhaps TRBD2 (5 bases). Germline assignment: CDR1 DFQATT and CDR2 SNEGSKA (reference sequence). The V end lost 3 bases, the J end lost 5 bases, and 8 bases lay between the germline ends. The CDR3 loop spans 12 amino acids. The CDR3 loop is CSASLGENIQYF. Here the CDR3 DNA reads TGCAGTGCTAGTTTGGGAGAAAACATTCAGTACTTC.

This clonotype showed up just a few times. The genes are TRBV5-4 and TRBJ2-2; 8 nucleotides align to TRBD2. J lost 3 bases, V lost 4 bases, and 2 bases had no gene match. Per the germline V gene, CDR1 is SGHNT and CDR2 is YYREEE (reference sequence). The CDR3 is 14 amino acids. The DNA of the CDR3 is TGTGCCAGCAGCACGGGACTAGACACCGGGGAGCTGTTTTTT. This gives the protein CASSTGLDTGELFF.

The chain combines TRBV13 with TRBJ2-7; no reliable D call. Trimming shortened V by 4 bases and J by 2 bases, and 12 bases separated the two germline ends. The germline CDR1 and CDR2 sequences are PRHDT and FYEKMQ (reference sequence). There are 14 residues in the CDR3. In nucleotides, the CDR3 is TGTGCCAGCAGCTCCCTGGGGTTAACCTACGAGCAGTACTTC. Protein: CASSSLGLTYEQYF. The whole variable domain, filled in from reference TRBV13 and TRBJ2-7, reads AAGVIQSPRHLIKEKRETATLKCYPIPRHDTVYWYQQGPGQDPQFLISFYEKMQSDKGSIPDRFSAQQFSDYHSELNMSSLELGDSALYFCASSSLGLTYEQYFGPGTRLTVT.